The 28 T cell receptor beta chains below all came from one sample that was sequenced in a study of T cell responses to AZD1222 COVID-19 vaccine. Sequencing was performed with immunoSEQ multiplex PCR; in TCRdb, only in-frame clones are kept and a portion is missing. The sample has roughly 130,000 clones; about 87% are singletons. The specimen comprised peripheral blood, sampled on day 0 of AZD1222 vaccination. The receptors here all came from an adult in good health.

V gene TRBV18 combines with J gene TRBJ1-4; the D is unclear. The CDR3 is made up of 14 amino acids. Trimming cost V 3 bases and J 8 bases, with 13 bases left between them. Germline values: CDR1 KGHSH, CDR2 LQKENI. The CDR3 DNA is TGTGCCAGCTCACCCGGGTTGGGGAGGGAAAAACTGTTTTTT. This gives the protein CASSPGLGREKLFF.

This chain connects TRBV24-1 to TRBJ2-1, with 9 bases fitting TRBD1. Trimming took 1 base from V and 1 from J; bases not matched to a gene: 13. Germline V gene data show CDR1 as KGHDR and CDR2 as SFDVKD. The CDR3 contains 20 residues. The CDR3 coding sequence is TGTGCCACCAGTGATTTCACCGGGACAGGGAATAGAATGTCCTACAATGAGCAGTTCTTC. Its translation is CATSDFTGTGNRMSYNEQFF.

The V and J genes are TRBV7-2 and TRBJ2-7; D call uncertain. The V end lost 1 base, the J end lost 5 bases, and 12 bases lay between the germline ends. The germline CDR1 and CDR2 sequences are SGHTA and FQGNSA. The CDR3 runs 14 residues. As DNA, the CDR3 is TGTGCCAGCAGCTTAGATTCAGGTCGGGACGAGCAGTACTTC. Translating it yields CASSLDSGRDEQYF.

The chain couples TRBV12-5 to TRBJ2-7; either TRBD1 or TRBD2 may fit D (5 bases each). Trimming cost V 1 base and J 4 bases, with 8 bases left between them. CDR3 length: 13 amino acids. The germline gives CDR1 LGHNT, CDR2 FRNRAP. CDR3 coding DNA: TGTGCTAGTGGTTTGGGGGGACCATACGAGCAGTACTTC. Its protein is CASGLGGPYEQYF.

The rearrangement links TRBV7-6 to TRBJ2-7, with D perhaps assigned TRBD1 or TRBD2 (6 bases each). CDR3 size: 16 residues. With 4 bases removed from V and 0 bases from J, the gap between germline ends came to 16 bases. Germline values: CDR1 SGHVS, CDR2 FNYEAQ. The CDR3 protein is CASSSIRGRSSYEQYF. The CDR3 DNA reads TGTGCCAGCAGCTCCATTCGGGGGCGGTCCTCCTACGAGCAGTACTTC. Supplemented by reference TRBV7-6 and TRBJ2-7, the full variable domain reads GAGVSQSPRYKVTKRGQDVALRCDPISGHVSLYWYRQALGQGPEFLTYFNYEAQQDKSGLPNDRFSAERPEGSISTLTIQRTEQRDSAMYRCASSSIRGRSSYEQYFGPGTRLTVT.

The chain recombines TRBV3-1 (or the pseudogene TRBV3-2) with TRBJ2-2; D perhaps matches TRBD2 (6 bases). CDR1 and CDR2 (germline): LGHDT, YNNKEL (reference sequence). V was clipped by 3 bases and J by 7 bases, with 18 bases between them. The CDR3 covers 16 residues. CDR3 in DNA: TGTGCCAGCAGCCAGCCAAGTCGCAGACTAGTCGGGGAGCTGTTTTTT. Amino acid sequence: CASSQPSRRLVGELFF.

V usage is TRBV11-2 and J usage is TRBJ2-1; 7 nucleotides align to TRBD1. CDR3 length: 14 residues. The J segment lost 9 bases and the V segment lost 6 bases, leaving 11 bases of the junction unmatched. The germline CDR1 and CDR2 sequences are SGHAT and FQNNGV. DNA of the CDR3: TGTGCCAGCAGGTCGGGGACAGCCAAGGGTGAGCAGTTCTTC. Residues: CASRSGTAKGEQFF.

This CDR3 is CASSYATFTGLDSPLHF. The CDR3 DNA sequence: TGTGCCAGCAGTTACGCCACCTTTACAGGTTTGGATTCACCCCTCCACTTT. The rearrangement uses TRBV6-2 or TRBV6-3 and TRBJ1-6; D may be TRBD1 (5 bases). The CDR3 spans 17 residues. Trimming removed 2 bases at V and 8 bases at J, with 19 bases between. CDR1 is MNHEY, CDR2 SVGEGT, per germline.

This chain uses TRBV20-1 with TRBJ2-1; TRBD2 matches at 9 bases. The V gene's germline CDR1 is DFQATT and CDR2 SNEGSKA (reference sequence). The CDR3 consists of 17 residues. The V gene end was trimmed by 3 bases and the J gene end by 6 bases; junction bases not matched to a gene: 15. The CDR3, as DNA: TGCAGTGCTAGTCCCGCTCCCCTTTGGACTAGCGCCAATGAGCAGTTCTTC. Translating it yields CSASPAPLWTSANEQFF.

The rearrangement links TRBV6-2 or TRBV6-3 to TRBJ2-2; D not resolved. From germline, CDR1 is MNHEY and CDR2 SVGEGT. The length of the CDR3 is 16 residues. V was clipped by 0 bases and J by 7 bases, with 15 bases between them. This CDR3 reads CASSYSITRIFGELFF. For the CDR3, the DNA is TGTGCCAGCAGTTACTCCATTACCAGGATATTCGGGGAGCTGTTTTTT.

The genes are TRBV6-6 and TRBJ1-1, with TRBD1 matching 12 bases. The CDR3 is made up of 15 amino acids. Germline CDR1 is MNHNY and CDR2 is SVGAGI (reference sequence). Trimming cost V 4 bases and J 7 bases; bases outside gene matches: 7. The CDR3 DNA follows: TGTGCCAGCAGTTTAGAAGGGACAGGGGGCATTGAAGCTTTCTTT. This sequence encodes CASSLEGTGGIEAFF.

The CDR3 sequence is CASSDSRNYGYTF. The CDR3 nucleotides read TGTGCCAGCAGTGACTCAAGAAACTATGGCTACACCTTC. The chain carries TRBV2 and TRBJ1-2, with no clear D. Germline assignment: CDR1 SNHLY and CDR2 FYNNEI. Trimming removed 3 bases from V and 2 bases from J, with 7 bases in between. The CDR3 is made up of 13 amino acids.

The chain joins TRBV28 to TRBJ2-3, with 9 positions matching TRBD2. The CDR3 length is 17 residues. Germline V gene lookup returns CDR1 MDHEN and CDR2 SYDVKM. The V segment lost 5 bases and the J segment 3 bases; nucleotides outside the gene matches: 12. The CDR3 is CASSGRLAEFETDTQYF. The DNA for the CDR3 is TGTGCCAGCAGTGGCAGACTAGCGGAGTTTGAGACAGATACGCAGTATTTT.

The chain couples TRBV6-6 to TRBJ2-7, with 11 bases that match TRBD2. After removal of 6 bases from V and 3 bases from J, the junction contained 13 bases not matched to a gene. Germline CDR1 is MNHNY and CDR2 is SVGAGI (reference sequence). The CDR3 is made up of 17 amino acids. The CDR3 loop reads CASSRTTGLADFYEQYF. The CDR3 DNA follows: TGTGCCAGCAGCCGAACCACGGGACTAGCGGATTTCTACGAGCAGTACTTC.

This clone was counted a few times. The chain combines TRBV9 with TRBJ1-6; tentatively, D is TRBD1 (6 bases). The CDR3 spans 14 residues. V shed 3 bases and J shed 9 bases, with 13 bases lying between them. Germline V CDR1 and CDR2: SGDLS, YYNGEE. Written as DNA, the CDR3 is TGTGCCAGCAGCGGTTTTAGGGGGGGTTCACCCCTCCACTTT. Translating it yields CASSGFRGGSPLHF.

The V gene is TRBV9, the J gene TRBJ1-1; a weak D match, TRBD1 (5 bases). This CDR3 has 14 residues. The germline V and J ends were trimmed by 0 bases and 3 bases, with 9 bases remaining between them. CDR1 and CDR2 from the germline V gene are SGDLS and YYNGEE. The CDR3 reads CASSVGPGDTEAFF. CDR3 nucleotide sequence: TGTGCCAGCAGCGTAGGGCCGGGGGACACTGAAGCTTTCTTT.

The chain combines TRBV29-1 with TRBJ2-7, with 7 positions matching TRBD1. The CDR3 is made up of 13 amino acids. V dropped 0 bases and J dropped 4; count of bases not matched to a gene: 3. Germline CDR1 SQVTM, CDR2 ANQGSEA. In DNA, the CDR3 is TGCAGCGTTGAAGACAGGGGGATGTACGAGCAGTACTTC. This gives the protein CSVEDRGMYEQYF.

The chain has TRBV7-9 and TRBJ1-3, with D possibly matching TRBD1 (6 bases). V was cut by 0 bases and J by 9 bases, with 6 bases left in between. Germline V lookup: CDR1 SEHNR, CDR2 FQNEAQ (reference sequence). The CDR3 is 12 amino acids. The chain's CDR3 is CASSLATGTIYF. CDR3 DNA sequence: TGTGCCAGCAGCTTAGCGACAGGCACCATATATTTT. Variable domain in full (rest from reference TRBV7-9 and TRBJ1-3): DTGVSQNPRHKITKRGQNVTFRCDPISEHNRLYWYRQTLGQGPEFLTYFQNEAQLEKSRLLSDRFSAERPKGSFSTLEIQRTEQGDSAMYLCASSLATGTIYFGEGSWLTVV.

This clone came up once. V is TRBV15 and J is TRBJ1-2; weak D call: TRBD1 (6 bases). Trimming removed 0 bases at V and 5 bases at J, with 13 bases between. This CDR3 spans 15 amino acids. Looked up from germline, CDR1 is LNHNV and CDR2 is YYDKDF (reference sequence). CDR3 loop: CATSRDAGGSYGYTF. The CDR3 nucleotides are TGTGCCACCAGCAGAGATGCGGGGGGCTCGTATGGCTACACCTTC.

V and J are TRBV9 and TRBJ2-7; 11 positions agree with TRBD2. The CDR3 extends over 15 amino acids. Germline V gives CDR1 SGDLS, CDR2 YYNGEE. V shed 7 bases, J shed 5 bases, and the junction held 11 bases outside the gene matches. Written as DNA, the CDR3 is TGTGCCAGCTCCTACGGGACTAGCGGCACTAACGAGCAGTACTTC. Translation gives CASSYGTSGTNEQYF.

This chain joins TRBV28 and TRBJ1-2; D not resolved. Germline CDR1 and CDR2: MDHEN and SYDVKM. V lost 7 bases and J lost 2, with 14 bases in between. The CDR3 covers 14 residues. The DNA of the CDR3 is TGTGCCAGCACCCCCCCTGGAGGAAACTATGGCTACACCTTC. Its translation is CASTPPGGNYGYTF.

V usage is TRBV21-1 and J usage is TRBJ1-5. TRBV21-1 is a pseudogene locus. CDR3 length: 16 amino acids. The CDR3 spells CASSRAGRNSNQPQHF. The CDR3 DNA is TGTGCCAGCAGCAGAGCCGGACGCAATAGCAATCAGCCCCAGCATTTT.

This clone showed up just once. V usage is TRBV6-5 and J usage is TRBJ1-2; 9 bases align to TRBD1. V lost 7 bases, J lost 8 bases, and 11 bases stayed unmatched. The germline CDR1 and CDR2 sequences are MNHEY and SVGAGI. The CDR3 totals 14 residues. The CDR3 coding sequence is TGTGCCAGCACCCAACAGAGAACAGGGGGCGGCTACACCTTC. The encoded protein is CASTQQRTGGGYTF.

V is TRBV30 and J is TRBJ1-5; D not resolved. The CDR3 has 15 residues. Trimming took off 0 bases at V and 4 bases at J, with 13 bases between the two ends. The germline V gene has CDR1 GTSNPN and CDR2 SVGIG (reference sequence). Here the CDR3 DNA reads TGTGCCTGGAGTGTAGCGCGACGGGTAAATCAGCCCCAGCATTTT. This encodes CAWSVARRVNQPQHF.

The J gene is TRBJ2-6, the V gene TRBV30, with 10 positions matching TRBD2. J was trimmed by 2 bases and V by 0 bases; bases with no gene match: 7. CDR3 length: 18 amino acids. Germline CDR1 is GTSNPN and CDR2 is SVGIG (reference sequence). CDR3 bases: TGTGCCTGGAGTGTAATCAGGCTAGCGGGAGCTGGGGCCAACGTCCTGACTTTC. It specifies CAWSVIRLAGAGANVLTF.

V is TRBV7-3 and J is TRBJ2-2, with a possible D match to TRBD1 (6 bases). Trimming removed 2 bases at V and 4 bases at J, with 8 bases between. Per the germline V gene, CDR1 is SGHTA and CDR2 is FQGTGA. CDR3 length: 14 residues. The CDR3 DNA reads TGTGCCAGCAGCTTACTCAGGGGCACCGGGGAGCTGTTTTTT. Its protein is CASSLLRGTGELFF.

This chain connects TRBV5-1 to TRBJ2-1; 11 nucleotides agree with TRBD2. The CDR3 has 20 residues. CDR1 is SGHRS and CDR2 is YFSETQ in the germline V gene. V shed 0 bases, J shed 0 bases, and the junction held 11 bases outside the gene matches. The CDR3 DNA follows: TGCGCCAGCAGCTTGGGTACCGGGACTAGCGGAACTAGCTCCTACAATGAGCAGTTCTTC. It translates to CASSLGTGTSGTSSYNEQFF.

The V gene is TRBV30, the J gene TRBJ1-1; the D is unclear. CDR3 length equals 14 residues. V dropped 1 base and J dropped 1 base, with 10 bases sitting between them. Germline values: CDR1 GTSNPN, CDR2 SVGIG (reference sequence). The CDR3 nucleotides read TGTGCCTGGAGTGGTGGCAGCACGAACACTGAAGCTTTCTTT. Its protein is CAWSGGSTNTEAFF. Full variable domain (missing parts from reference TRBV30 and TRBJ1-1): SQTIHQWPATLVQPVGSPLSLECTVEGTSNPNLYWYRQAAGRGLQLLFYSVGIGQISSEVPQNLSASRPQDRQFILSSKKLLLSDSGFYLCAWSGGSTNTEAFFGQGTRLTVV.